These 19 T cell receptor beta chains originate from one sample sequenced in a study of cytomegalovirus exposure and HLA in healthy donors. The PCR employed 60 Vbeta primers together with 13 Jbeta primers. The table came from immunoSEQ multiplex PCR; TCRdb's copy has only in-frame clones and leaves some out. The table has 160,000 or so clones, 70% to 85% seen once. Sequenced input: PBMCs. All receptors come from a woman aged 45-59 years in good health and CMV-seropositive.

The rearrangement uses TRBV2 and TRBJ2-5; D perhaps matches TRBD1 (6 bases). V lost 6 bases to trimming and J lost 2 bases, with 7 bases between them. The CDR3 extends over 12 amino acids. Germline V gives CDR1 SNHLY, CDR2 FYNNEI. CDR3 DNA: TGTGCCAGCAGGGACAGTCAAGAGACCCAGTACTTC. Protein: CASRDSQETQYF. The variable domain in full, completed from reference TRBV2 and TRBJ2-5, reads EPEVTQTPSHQVTQMGQEVILRCVPISNHLYFYWYRQILGQKVEFLVSFYNNEISEKSEIFDDQFSVERPDGSNFTLKIRSTKLEDSAMYFCASRDSQETQYFGPGTRLLVL.

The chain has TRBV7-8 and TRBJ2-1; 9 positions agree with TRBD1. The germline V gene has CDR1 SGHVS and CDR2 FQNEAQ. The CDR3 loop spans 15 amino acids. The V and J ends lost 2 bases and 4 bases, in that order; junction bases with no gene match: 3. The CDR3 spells CASSLRDRVYNEQFF. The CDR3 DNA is TGTGCCAGCAGCTTAAGGGACAGGGTTTACAATGAGCAGTTCTTC. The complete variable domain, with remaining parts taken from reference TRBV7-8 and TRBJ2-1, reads GAGVSQSPRYKVAKRGQDVALRCDPISGHVSLFWYQQALGQGPEFLTYFQNEAQLDKSGLPSDRFFAERPEGSVSTLKIQRTQQEDSAVYLCASSLRDRVYNEQFFGPGTRLTVL.

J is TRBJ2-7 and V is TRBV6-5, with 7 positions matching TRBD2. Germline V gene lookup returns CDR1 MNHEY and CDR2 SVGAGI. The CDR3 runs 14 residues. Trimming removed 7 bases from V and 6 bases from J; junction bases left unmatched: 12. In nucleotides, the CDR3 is TGTGCCAGCACTTCATTAGCGGGTGGTGGCGAGCAGTACTTC. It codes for CASTSLAGGGEQYF.

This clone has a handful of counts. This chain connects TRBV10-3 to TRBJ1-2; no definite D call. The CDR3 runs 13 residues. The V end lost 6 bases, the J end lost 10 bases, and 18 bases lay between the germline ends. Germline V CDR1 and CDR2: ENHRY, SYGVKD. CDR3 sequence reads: CAIRGTNGGDYTF. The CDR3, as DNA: TGTGCCATCAGAGGAACCAACGGCGGAGACTACACCTTC.

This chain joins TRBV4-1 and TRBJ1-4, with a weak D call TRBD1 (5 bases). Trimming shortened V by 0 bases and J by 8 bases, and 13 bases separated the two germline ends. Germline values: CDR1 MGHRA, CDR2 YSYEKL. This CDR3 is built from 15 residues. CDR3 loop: CASSQEDKVNEKLFF. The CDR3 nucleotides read TGCGCCAGCAGCCAAGAGGACAAGGTTAACGAAAAACTGTTTTTT.

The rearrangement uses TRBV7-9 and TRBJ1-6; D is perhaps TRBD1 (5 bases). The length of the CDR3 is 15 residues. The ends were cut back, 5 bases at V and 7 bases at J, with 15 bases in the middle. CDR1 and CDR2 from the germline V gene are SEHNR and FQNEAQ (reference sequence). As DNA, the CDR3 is TGTGCCAGCAGCACCGACAGTTTTCGCAATTCACCCCTCCACTTT. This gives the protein CASSTDSFRNSPLHF.

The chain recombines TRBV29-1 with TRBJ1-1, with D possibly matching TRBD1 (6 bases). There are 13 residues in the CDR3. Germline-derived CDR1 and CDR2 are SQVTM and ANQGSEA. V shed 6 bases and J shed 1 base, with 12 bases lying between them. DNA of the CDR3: TGCAGCGTCGGTGACAGGAAGAACACTGAAGCTTTCTTT. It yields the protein CSVGDRKNTEAFF.

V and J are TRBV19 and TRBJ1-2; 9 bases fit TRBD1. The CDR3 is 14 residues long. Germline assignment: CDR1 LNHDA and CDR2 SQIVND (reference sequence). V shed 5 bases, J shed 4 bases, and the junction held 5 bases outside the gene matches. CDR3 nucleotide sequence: TGTGCCAGTAGTGTGGACAGGGGTGGCTATGGCTACACCTTC. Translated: CASSVDRGGYGYTF.

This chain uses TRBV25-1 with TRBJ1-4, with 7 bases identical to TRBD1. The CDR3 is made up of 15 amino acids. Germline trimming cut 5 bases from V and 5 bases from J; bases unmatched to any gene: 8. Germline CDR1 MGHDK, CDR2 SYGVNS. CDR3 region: CASSHPRGLNEKLFF. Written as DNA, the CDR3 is TGTGCCAGCAGTCACCCCAGGGGGTTGAATGAAAAACTGTTTTTT.

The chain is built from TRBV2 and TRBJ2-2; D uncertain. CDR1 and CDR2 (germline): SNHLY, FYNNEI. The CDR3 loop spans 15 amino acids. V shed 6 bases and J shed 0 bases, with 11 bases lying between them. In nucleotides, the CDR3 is TGTGCCAGCAGCCAACAGACGGCGAACACCGGGGAGCTGTTTTTT. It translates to CASSQQTANTGELFF.

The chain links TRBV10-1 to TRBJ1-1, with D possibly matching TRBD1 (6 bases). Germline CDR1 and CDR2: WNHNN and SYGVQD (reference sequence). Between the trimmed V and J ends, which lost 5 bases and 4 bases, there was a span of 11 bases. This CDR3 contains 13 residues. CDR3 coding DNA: TGCGCCAGCAGTAGGGGGTTTGGCACTGAAGCTTTCTTT. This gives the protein CASSRGFGTEAFF.

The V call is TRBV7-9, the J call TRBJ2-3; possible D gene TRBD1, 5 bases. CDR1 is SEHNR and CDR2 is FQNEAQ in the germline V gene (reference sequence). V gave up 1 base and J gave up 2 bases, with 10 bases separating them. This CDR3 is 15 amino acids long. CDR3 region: CASSLEDTNTDTQYF. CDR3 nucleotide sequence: TGTGCCAGCAGCTTAGAGGACACGAACACAGATACGCAGTATTTT.

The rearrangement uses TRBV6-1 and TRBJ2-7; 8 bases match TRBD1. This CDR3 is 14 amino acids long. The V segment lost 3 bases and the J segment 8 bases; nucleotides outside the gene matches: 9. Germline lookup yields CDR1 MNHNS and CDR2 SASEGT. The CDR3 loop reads CASSDRTGMVQQYF. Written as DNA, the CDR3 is TGTGCCAGCAGTGATAGGACAGGGATGGTTCAGCAGTACTTC.

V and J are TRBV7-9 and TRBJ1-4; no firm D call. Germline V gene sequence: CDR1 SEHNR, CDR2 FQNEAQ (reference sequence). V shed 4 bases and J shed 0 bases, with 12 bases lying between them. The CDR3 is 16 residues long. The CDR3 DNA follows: TGTGCCAGCAGCTATCTGGGAGGTACAACTAATGAAAAACTGTTTTTT. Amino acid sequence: CASSYLGGTTNEKLFF.

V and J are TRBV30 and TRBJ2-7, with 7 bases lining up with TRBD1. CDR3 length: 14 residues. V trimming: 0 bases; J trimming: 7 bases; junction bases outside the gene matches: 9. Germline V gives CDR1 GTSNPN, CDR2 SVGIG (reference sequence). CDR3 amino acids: CAWSVGRLTGEQYF. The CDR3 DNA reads TGTGCCTGGAGTGTGGGTCGGCTGACAGGGGAGCAGTACTTC. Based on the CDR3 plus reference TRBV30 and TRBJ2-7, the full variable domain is SQTIHQWPATLVQPVGSPLSLECTVEGTSNPNLYWYRQAAGRGLQLLFYSVGIGQISSEVPQNLSASRPQDRQFILSSKKLLLSDSGFYLCAWSVGRLTGEQYFGPGTRLTVT.

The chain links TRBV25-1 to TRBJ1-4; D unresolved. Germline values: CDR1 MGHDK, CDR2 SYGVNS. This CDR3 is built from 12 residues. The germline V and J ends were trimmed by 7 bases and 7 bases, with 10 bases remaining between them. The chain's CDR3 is CASTSSGEKLFF. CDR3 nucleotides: TGTGCCAGCACGAGTTCGGGTGAAAAACTGTTTTTT.

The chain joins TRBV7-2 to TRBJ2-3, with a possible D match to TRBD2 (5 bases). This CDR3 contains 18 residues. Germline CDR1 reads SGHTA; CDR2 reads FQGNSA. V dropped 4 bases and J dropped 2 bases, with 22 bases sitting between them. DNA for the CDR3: TGTGCCAGCAGCTCCCCCCTCGGCGGGTCTTGGGTCACAGATACGCAGTATTTT. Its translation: CASSSPLGGSWVTDTQYF. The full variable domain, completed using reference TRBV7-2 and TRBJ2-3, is GAGVSQSPSNKVTEKGKDVELRCDPISGHTALYWYRQSLGQGLEFLIYFQGNSAPDKSGLPSDRFSAERTGGSVSTLTIQRTQQEDSAVYLCASSSPLGGSWVTDTQYFGPGTRLTVL.

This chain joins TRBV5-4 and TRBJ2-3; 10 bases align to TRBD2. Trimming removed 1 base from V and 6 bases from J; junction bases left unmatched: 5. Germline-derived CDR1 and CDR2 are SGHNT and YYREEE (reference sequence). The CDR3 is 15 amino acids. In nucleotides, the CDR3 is TGTGCCAGCAGCTTGCGTAGCGGGGGGCGGGATACGCAGTATTTT. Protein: CASSLRSGGRDTQYF.

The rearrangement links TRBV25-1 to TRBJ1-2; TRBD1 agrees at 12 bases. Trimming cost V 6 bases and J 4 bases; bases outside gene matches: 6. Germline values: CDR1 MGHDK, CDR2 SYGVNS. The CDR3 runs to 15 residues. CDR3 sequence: CASSPGQGAFYGYTF. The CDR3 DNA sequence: TGTGCCAGCAGCCCGGGACAGGGGGCATTCTATGGCTACACCTTC.